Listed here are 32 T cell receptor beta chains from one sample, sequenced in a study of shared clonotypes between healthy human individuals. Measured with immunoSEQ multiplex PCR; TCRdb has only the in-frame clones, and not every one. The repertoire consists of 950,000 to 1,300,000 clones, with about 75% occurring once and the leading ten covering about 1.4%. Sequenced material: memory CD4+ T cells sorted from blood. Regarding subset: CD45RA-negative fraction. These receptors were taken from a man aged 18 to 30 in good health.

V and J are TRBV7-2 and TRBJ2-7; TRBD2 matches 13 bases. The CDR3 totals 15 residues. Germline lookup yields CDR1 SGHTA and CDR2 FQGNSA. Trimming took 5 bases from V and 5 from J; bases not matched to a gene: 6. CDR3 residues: CASSLGLAGANEQYF. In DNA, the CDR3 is TGTGCCAGCAGCCTAGGACTAGCGGGAGCTAACGAGCAGTACTTC.

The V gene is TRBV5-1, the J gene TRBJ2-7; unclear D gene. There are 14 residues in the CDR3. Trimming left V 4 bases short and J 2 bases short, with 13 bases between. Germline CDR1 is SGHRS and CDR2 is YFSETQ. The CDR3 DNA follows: TGCGCCAGCAGCCCCCCCGGTCAGGCCTACGAGCAGTACTTC. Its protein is CASSPPGQAYEQYF. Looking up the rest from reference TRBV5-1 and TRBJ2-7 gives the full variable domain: KAGVTQTPRYLIKTRGQQVTLSCSPISGHRSVSWYQQTPGQGLQFLFEYFSETQRNKGNFPGRFSGRQFSNSRSEMNVSTLELGDSALYLCASSPPGQAYEQYFGPGTRLTVT.

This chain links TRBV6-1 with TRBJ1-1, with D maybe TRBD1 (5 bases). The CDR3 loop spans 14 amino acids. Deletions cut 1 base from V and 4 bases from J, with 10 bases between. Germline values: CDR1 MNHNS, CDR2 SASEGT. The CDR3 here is CASSEVRGVTEAFF. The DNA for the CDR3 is TGTGCCAGCAGTGAAGTGCGGGGGGTCACTGAAGCTTTCTTT.

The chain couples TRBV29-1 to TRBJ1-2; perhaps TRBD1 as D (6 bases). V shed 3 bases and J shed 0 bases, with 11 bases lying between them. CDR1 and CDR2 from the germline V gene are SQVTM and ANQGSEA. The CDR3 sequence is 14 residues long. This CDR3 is CSVDVQGSNYGYTF. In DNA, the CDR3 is TGCAGCGTTGATGTGCAGGGGTCTAACTATGGCTACACCTTC.

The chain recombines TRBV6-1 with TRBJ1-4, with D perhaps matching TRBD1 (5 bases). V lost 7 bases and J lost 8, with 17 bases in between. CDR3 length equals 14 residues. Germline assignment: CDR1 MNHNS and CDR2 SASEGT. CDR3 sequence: CASNSGRQGEKLFF. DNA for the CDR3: TGTGCCAGCAACTCGGGGCGGCAAGGAGAAAAACTGTTTTTT.

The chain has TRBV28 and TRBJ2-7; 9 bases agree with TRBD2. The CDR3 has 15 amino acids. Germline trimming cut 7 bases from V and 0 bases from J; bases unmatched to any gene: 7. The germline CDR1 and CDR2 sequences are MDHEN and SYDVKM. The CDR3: CASNSLAGVSYEQYF. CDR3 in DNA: TGTGCCAGCAATTCCTTAGCGGGAGTCTCCTACGAGCAGTACTTC.

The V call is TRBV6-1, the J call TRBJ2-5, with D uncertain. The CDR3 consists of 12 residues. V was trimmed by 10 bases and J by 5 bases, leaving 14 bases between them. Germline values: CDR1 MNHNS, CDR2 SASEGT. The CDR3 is CATKPGTETQYF. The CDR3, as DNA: TGTGCCACCAAGCCGGGTACGGAGACCCAGTACTTC.

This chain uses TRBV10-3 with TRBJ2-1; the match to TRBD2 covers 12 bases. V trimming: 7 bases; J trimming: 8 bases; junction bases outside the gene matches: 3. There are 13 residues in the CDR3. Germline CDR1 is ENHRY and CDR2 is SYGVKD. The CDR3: CAITTSGSDEQFF. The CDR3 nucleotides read TGTGCCATCACGACTAGCGGGAGCGATGAGCAGTTCTTC.

This CDR3 reads CASGGTDETQYF. CDR3 nucleotides: TGCGCCAGCGGCGGGACAGACGAGACCCAGTACTTC. The V and J genes are TRBV5-1 and TRBJ2-5, with D possibly being TRBD1 (7 bases). The germline V and J ends were trimmed by 7 bases and 5 bases, with 12 bases remaining between them. Looked up from germline, CDR1 is SGHRS and CDR2 is YFSETQ. The length of the CDR3 is 12 residues.

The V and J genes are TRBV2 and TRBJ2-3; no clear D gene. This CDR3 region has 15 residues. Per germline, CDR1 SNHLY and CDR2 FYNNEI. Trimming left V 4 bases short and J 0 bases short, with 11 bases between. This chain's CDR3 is CASSGNGLSTDTQYF. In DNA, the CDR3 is TGTGCCAGCAGTGGCAACGGGTTGAGCACAGATACGCAGTATTTT.

The CDR3 DNA reads TGCAGCGTTGGAGGGGGGATCTACGAGCAGTACTTC. It specifies CSVGGGIYEQYF. The V gene is TRBV29-1, the J gene TRBJ2-7, with D tentatively TRBD1 or TRBD2 (6 bases each). V lost 4 bases, J lost 3 bases, and 10 bases lay in between. The CDR3 spans 12 residues. CDR1 and CDR2 (germline): SQVTM, ANQGSEA.

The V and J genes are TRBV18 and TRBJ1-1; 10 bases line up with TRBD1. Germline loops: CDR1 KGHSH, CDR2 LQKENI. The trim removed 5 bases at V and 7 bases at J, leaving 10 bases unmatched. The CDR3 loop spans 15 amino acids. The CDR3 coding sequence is TGTGCCAGCTCAACCAACTTCGGACAGGGGGATGAAGCTTTCTTT. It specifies CASSTNFGQGDEAFF.

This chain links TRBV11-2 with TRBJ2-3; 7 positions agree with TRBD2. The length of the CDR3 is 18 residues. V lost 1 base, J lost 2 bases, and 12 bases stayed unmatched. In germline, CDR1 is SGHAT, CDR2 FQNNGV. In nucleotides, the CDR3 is TGTGCCAGCAGCTTAGGACGGGGGGAGCTCTACCTCACAGATACGCAGTATTTT. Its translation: CASSLGRGELYLTDTQYF.

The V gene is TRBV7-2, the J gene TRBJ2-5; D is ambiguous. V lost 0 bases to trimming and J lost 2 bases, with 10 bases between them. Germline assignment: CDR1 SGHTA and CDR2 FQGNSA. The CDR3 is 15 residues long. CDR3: CASSLAQVRQETQYF. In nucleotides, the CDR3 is TGTGCCAGCAGCTTAGCTCAAGTGAGGCAAGAGACCCAGTACTTC.

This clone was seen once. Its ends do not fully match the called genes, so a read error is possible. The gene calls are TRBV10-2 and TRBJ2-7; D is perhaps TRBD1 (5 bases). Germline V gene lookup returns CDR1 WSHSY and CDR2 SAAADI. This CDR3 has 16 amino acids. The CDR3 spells CASSEEGASRSSEQYF. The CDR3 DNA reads TGCGCCAGCAGTGAAGAAGGGGCCTCAAGGTCCTCCGAGCAGTACTTC.

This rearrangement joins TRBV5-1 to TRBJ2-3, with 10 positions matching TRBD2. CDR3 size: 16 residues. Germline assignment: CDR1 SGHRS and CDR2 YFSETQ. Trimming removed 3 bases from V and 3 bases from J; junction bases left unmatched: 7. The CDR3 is CASSSPSGSGTDTQYF. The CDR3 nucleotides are TGCGCCAGCAGCTCCCCTAGCGGGAGCGGTACAGATACGCAGTATTTT. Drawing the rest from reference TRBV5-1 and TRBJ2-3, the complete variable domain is KAGVTQTPRYLIKTRGQQVTLSCSPISGHRSVSWYQQTPGQGLQFLFEYFSETQRNKGNFPGRFSGRQFSNSRSEMNVSTLELGDSALYLCASSSPSGSGTDTQYFGPGTRLTVL.

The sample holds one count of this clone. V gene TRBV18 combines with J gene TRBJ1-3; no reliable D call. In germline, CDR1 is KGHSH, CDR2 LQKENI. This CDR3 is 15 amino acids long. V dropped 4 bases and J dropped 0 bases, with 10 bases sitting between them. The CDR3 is CASSLSQASGNTIYF. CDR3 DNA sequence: TGTGCCAGCTCACTTTCGCAGGCCTCTGGAAACACCATATATTTT.

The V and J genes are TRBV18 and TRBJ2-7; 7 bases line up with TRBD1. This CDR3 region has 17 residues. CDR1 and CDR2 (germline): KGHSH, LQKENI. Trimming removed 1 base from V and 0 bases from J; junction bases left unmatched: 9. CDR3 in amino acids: CASSPLGIGGASYEQYF. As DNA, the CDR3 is TGTGCCAGCTCACCACTGGGTATAGGGGGCGCCTCCTACGAGCAGTACTTC.

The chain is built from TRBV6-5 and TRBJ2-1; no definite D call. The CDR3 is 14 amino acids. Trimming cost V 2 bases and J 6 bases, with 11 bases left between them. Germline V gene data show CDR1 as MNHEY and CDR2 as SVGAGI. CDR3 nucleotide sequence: TGTGCCAGCAGTTACGTGGGGATGAGCAATGAGCAGTTCTTC. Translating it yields CASSYVGMSNEQFF.

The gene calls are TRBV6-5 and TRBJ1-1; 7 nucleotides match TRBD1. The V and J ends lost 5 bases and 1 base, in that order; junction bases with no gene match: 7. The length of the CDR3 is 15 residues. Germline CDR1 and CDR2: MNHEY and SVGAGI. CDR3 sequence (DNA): TGTGCCAGCAGTGACTGGGACAGACGGAACACTGAAGCTTTCTTT. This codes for CASSDWDRRNTEAFF.

In DNA form, the CDR3 reads TGTGCCAGCAGTGAACGGGGACAGGGCGGCTATGGCTACACCTTC. Amino acids: CASSERGQGGYGYTF. The V gene is TRBV2, the J gene TRBJ1-2; 9 bases match TRBD1. The CDR3 runs to 15 residues. Germline CDR1 is SNHLY and CDR2 is FYNNEI. With 2 bases clipped from V and 4 bases from J, the junction kept 5 bases outside the gene matches. The complete variable domain, with remaining parts taken from reference TRBV2 and TRBJ1-2, reads EPEVTQTPSHQVTQMGQEVILRCVPISNHLYFYWYRQILGQKVEFLVSFYNNEISEKSEIFDDQFSVERPDGSNFTLKIRSTKLEDSAMYFCASSERGQGGYGYTFGSGTRLTVV.

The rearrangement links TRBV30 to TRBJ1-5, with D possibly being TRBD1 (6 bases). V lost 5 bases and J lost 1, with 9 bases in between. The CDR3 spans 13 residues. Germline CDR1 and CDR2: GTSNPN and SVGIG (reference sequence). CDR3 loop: CAWAGQSNQPQHF. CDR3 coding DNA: TGTGCCTGGGCGGGACAAAGCAATCAGCCCCAGCATTTT. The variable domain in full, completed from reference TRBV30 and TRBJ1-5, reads SQTIHQWPATLVQPVGSPLSLECTVEGTSNPNLYWYRQAAGRGLQLLFYSVGIGQISSEVPQNLSASRPQDRQFILSSKKLLLSDSGFYLCAWAGQSNQPQHFGDGTRLSIL.

CDR3 in amino acids: CASRGGFNSPLHF. CDR3 DNA sequence: TGTGCCAGTAGAGGAGGGTTCAATTCACCCCTCCACTTT. This sequence joins TRBV19 and TRBJ1-6; D is uncertain. Germline V CDR1 and CDR2: LNHDA, SQIVND (reference sequence). With 6 bases removed from V and 7 bases from J, the gap between germline ends came to 10 bases. This CDR3 contains 13 residues.

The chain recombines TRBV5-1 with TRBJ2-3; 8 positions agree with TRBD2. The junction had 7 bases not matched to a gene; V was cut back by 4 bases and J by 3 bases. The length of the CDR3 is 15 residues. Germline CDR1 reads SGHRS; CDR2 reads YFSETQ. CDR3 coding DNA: TGCGCCAGCAGCCCCGGGACTAGAGGAACAGATACGCAGTATTTT. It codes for CASSPGTRGTDTQYF.

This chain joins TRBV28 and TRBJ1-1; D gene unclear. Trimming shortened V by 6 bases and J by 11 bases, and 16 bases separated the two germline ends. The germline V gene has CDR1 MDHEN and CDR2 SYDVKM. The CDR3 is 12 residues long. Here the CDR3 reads CASRRLGAAAFF. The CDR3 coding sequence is TGTGCCAGCAGGCGCCTTGGAGCTGCGGCTTTCTTT.

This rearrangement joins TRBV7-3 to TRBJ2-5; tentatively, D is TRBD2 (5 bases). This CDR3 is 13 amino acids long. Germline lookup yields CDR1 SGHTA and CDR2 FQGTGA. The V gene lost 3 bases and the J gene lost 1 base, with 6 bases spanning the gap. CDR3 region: CASSLGVQETQYF. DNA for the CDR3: TGTGCCAGCAGCTTGGGAGTCCAAGAGACCCAGTACTTC.

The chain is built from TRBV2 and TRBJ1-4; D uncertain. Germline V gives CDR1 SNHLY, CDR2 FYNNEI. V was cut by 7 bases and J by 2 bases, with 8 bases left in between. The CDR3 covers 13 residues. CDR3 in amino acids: CASTGETNEKLFF. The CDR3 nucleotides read TGTGCCAGCACTGGTGAGACTAATGAAAAACTGTTTTTT.

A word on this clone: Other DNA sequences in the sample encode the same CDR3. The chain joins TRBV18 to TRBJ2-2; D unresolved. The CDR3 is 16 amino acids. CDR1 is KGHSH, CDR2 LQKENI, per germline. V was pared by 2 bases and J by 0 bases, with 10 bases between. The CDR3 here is CASSPSQRTNTGELFF. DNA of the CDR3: TGTGCCAGCTCACCATCCCAGAGAACGAACACCGGGGAGCTGTTTTTT.

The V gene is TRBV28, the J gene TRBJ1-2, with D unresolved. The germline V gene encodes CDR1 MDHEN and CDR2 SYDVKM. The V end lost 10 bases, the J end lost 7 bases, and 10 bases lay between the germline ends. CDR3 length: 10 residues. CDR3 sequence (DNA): TGTGCCACAGGCGAGCGTGGCTACACCTTC. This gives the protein CATGERGYTF.

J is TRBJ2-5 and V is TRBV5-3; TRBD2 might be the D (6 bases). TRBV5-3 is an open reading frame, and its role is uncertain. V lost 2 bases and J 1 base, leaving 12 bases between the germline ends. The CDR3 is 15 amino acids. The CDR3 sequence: CARSFLGLPQETQYF. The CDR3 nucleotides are TGTGCCAGAAGCTTTCTGGGACTCCCCCAAGAGACCCAGTACTTC.

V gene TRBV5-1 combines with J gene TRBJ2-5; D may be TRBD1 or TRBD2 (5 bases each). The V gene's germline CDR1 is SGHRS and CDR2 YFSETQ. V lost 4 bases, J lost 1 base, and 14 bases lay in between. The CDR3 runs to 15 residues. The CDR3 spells CASSRDAPTQETQYF. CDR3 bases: TGCGCCAGCAGCAGGGACGCCCCGACCCAAGAGACCCAGTACTTC.

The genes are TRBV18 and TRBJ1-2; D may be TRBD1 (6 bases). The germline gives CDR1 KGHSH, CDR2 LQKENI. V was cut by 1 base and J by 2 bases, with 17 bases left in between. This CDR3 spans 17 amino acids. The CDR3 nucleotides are TGTGCCAGCTCACCACTCGGCCGCGGTCAGGGGAACTATGGCTACACCTTC. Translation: CASSPLGRGQGNYGYTF.